This T cell receptor beta chain was sequenced in a study of blood T cells in healthy people across ages. Study outcomes and limitations: Investigators treated diversity estimates from one million T cells as underestimates.

This CDR3 region has 15 residues. V was clipped by 8 bases and J by 7 bases; unmatched bases: 9. In germline, CDR1 is SNHLY, CDR2 FYNNEI. The use of a sample-barcoded 5' primer and a J-beta primer mix characterized a second PCR of about 6 to 11 cycles. The study obtained at least 3 million CDR3-containing paired-end reads from every sample. MiXCR was run by TCRdb on the 5' RACE reads, yielding one entry per CDR3 protein. The table records around 1,500,000 distinct CDR3 sequences, 40% to 50% of them present only once. Turning to this clonotype: Its antigen is currently unknown.

PBMCs were isolated at a quantity of at least 6.5 million per sample. Extraction of total RNA produced a minimum of 6 micrograms from each sample. The chain combines TRBV2 with TRBJ1-6; 9 positions match TRBD1. The receptor comes from a woman under 30 in good health. Material: blood. CDR3 in DNA: TGTGCCAGCCTCTCGGGGGACAGGGAAAATTCACCCCTCCACTTT. Protein sequence: CASLSGDRENSPLHF.